The clone carrying this TCR beta chain has only one observation. Sequenced by immunoSEQ multiplex PCR; TCRdb stores in-frame clones only, minus some. This table has 95,000 to 100,000 clones, about 80% appearing once. This entry belongs to a study of OX40 agonist ivuxolimab in advanced cancers. The source was CD4+ or CD8+ T cells sorted from blood, collected in a trial of the OX40 agonist ivuxolimab. This TCR came from an adult with an advanced solid tumor such as melanoma, head and neck, liver or kidney cancer.

This CDR3 is CASSTRLAGGGEQYF. The CDR3 coding sequence is TGCGCCAGCAGCACAAGACTAGCGGGAGGGGGGGAGCAGTACTTC. The gene calls are TRBV4-3 and TRBJ2-7; TRBD2 aligns across 14 bases. V lost 5 bases, J lost 7 bases, and 7 bases stayed unmatched. This CDR3 has 15 amino acids. Germline V gene sequence: CDR1 LGHNA, CDR2 YSLEER.